This TCR beta chain derives from a study of T cells after yellow fever vaccination. About the study: Preparation used SMART-Seq v4 Ultra Low Input for the low-cell-number fractions.

The germline V gene encodes CDR1 SGHAT and CDR2 FQNNGV. This CDR3 has 18 amino acids. Trimming removed 3 bases at V and 3 bases at J, with 18 bases between. 5'RACE template switching produced TCR cDNA carrying a universal primer site and UMIs. From the 5' RACE reads, TCRdb called clonotypes with MiXCR, one entry per CDR3 protein. The sample lists about 400,000 distinct CDR3 sequences, under 7.5% seen once, with 15% in the top ten. General observations from the study: Only a minor proportion of clonotypes was detected across both CD4 and CD8 compartments.

This clonotype was seen more than once but under ten times. Antigen unknown. The rearrangement joins TRBV11-2 to TRBJ2-6, with D possibly being TRBD2 (7 bases). Material: PBMCs, obtained 5 days after the yellow fever booster vaccination. The TCR originated in a man aged 30-40 years who received the YFV17D yellow fever vaccine. This chain's CDR3 is CASSFFKGGDIGANVLTF. CDR3 sequence (DNA): TGTGCCAGCAGCTTCTTCAAGGGAGGGGACATTGGGGCCAACGTCCTGACTTTC.